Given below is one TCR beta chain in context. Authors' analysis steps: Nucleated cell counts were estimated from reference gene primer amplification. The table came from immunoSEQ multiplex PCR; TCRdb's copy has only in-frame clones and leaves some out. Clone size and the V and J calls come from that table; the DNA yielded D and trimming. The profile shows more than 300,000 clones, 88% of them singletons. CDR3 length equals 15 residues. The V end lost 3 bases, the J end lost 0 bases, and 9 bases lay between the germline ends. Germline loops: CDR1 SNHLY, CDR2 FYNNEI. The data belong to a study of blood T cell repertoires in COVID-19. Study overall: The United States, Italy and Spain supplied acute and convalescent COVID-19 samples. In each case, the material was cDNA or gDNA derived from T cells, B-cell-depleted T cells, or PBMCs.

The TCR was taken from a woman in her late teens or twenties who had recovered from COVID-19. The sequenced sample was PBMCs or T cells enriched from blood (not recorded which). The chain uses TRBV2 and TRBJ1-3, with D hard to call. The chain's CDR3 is CASSDPRGSGNTIYF. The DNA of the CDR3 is TGTGCCAGCAGTGACCCCCGGGGCTCTGGAAACACCATATATTTT.